The rows below give T cell receptor beta chains drawn from one sample of a study of T cells expressing NK-cell markers. After re-calling the 5' RACE reads, TCRdb lists one entry per CDR3 protein, DNA absent. The specimen's table records about 460,000 distinct CDR3 sequences. Sequenced input: blood T cells: a sorted CD56 or NKG2C T cell subset, CD4+ or CD8+ T cells, or bulk PBMC T cells (not recorded which). These TCRs come from a woman in her forties or fifties in good health. Each CDR3 is given with its conserved first and last residue.

>13|TRBJ2-1|TRBV3-1
CASSRLSYNEQFF
>13|TRBJ2-2|TRBV9
CASSFGHTGELFF
>16|TRBJ2-1|TRBV7-3
CASSQQPGLANNEQFF
>15|TRBJ2-1|TRBV12-3/TRBV12-4
CASSLKGARRGEQFF
>15|TRBJ2-2|TRBV24-1
CATSDNRVWTGELFF
>13|TRBJ2-1|TRBV5-6
CASSPSSYNEQFF
>15|TRBJ1-2|TRBV12-3/TRBV12-4
CASSPQGAKGYGYTF
>14|TRBJ1-2|TRBV21-1
CASNLAGASYGYTF
>16|TRBJ2-7|TRBV4-1
CASSQVIPVLNYEQYF
>15|TRBJ2-1|TRBV12-3/TRBV12-4
CASSARDNVGNEQFF
>15|TRBJ1-1|TRBV29-1
CSTFGAGGTNTEAFF
>14|TRBJ2-5|TRBV4-1
CASSPGGRGETQYF
>14|TRBJ2-5|TRBV2
CASSGPRAGETQYF
>14|TRBJ1-5|TRBV20-1
CSARFGISNQPQHF
>16|TRBJ2-3|TRBV6-2/TRBV6-3
CASSYSGFRGGGTQYF
>16|TRBJ1-2|TRBV5-1
CASSMTGTAMNYGYTF
>12|TRBJ1-5|TRBV20-1
CSARASNQPQHF
>15|TRBJ2-7|TRBV5-1
CASSTGIGPDYEQYF
>12|TRBJ2-1|TRBV28
CASRDLYNEQFF
>17|TRBJ2-2|TRBV20-1
CSARDRLGAGGTGELFF
>15|TRBJ2-7|TRBV29-1
CSVEDPEGGIYEQYF
>15|TRBJ2-1|TRBV7-3
CASSTGGGSYNEQFF
>16|TRBJ2-3|TRBV6-2/TRBV6-3
CASRPIGTRVTDTQYF
>18|TRBJ2-5|TRBV12-3/TRBV12-4
CASSLVRRGLRFEETQYF
>14|TRBJ2-1|TRBV6-6
CASRALAFNNEQFF
>13|TRBJ1-6|TRBV12-3/TRBV12-4
CASRDSRNSPLHF
>16|TRBJ2-1|TRBV10-3
CAISAALAQGGNEQFF
>15|TRBJ2-3|TRBV9
CASSVSQLGTDTQYF
>16|TRBJ2-1|TRBV11-1
CASSKPTSGRDGEQFF
>12|TRBJ1-4|TRBV29-1
CSVEEQAEKLFF
>17|TRBJ2-2|TRBV24-1
CATSDLLAGVGTGELFF
>16|TRBJ2-1|TRBV4-1
CASSLRGDYSYNEQFF
>14|TRBJ2-7|TRBV9
CASSVDTGPYEQYF
>13|TRBJ1-5|TRBV29-1
CSVGTGGDQPQHF
>15|TRBJ2-1|TRBV12-3/TRBV12-4
CASRARAGGPNEQFF
>11|TRBJ2-5|TRBV29-1
CSVVVLRTQYF
>15|TRBJ2-4|TRBV7-2
CASSLESRGRNIQYF
>14|TRBJ1-1|TRBV12-3/TRBV12-4
CASTPWGAGAEAFF
>14|TRBJ2-7|TRBV29-1
CSVAIATSSYEQYF
>14|TRBJ2-1|TRBV3-1
CASSPTTGGTEQFF
>14|TRBJ2-7|TRBV6-2/TRBV6-3
CASSYSDRGSEQYF
>15|TRBJ1-5|TRBV2
CASSERTGNGQPQHF
>15|TRBJ2-7|TRBV6-5
CASSLTGGATGEQYF
>16|TRBJ1-2|TRBV10-3
CAISEARLAANYGYTF